The TCR beta chain under discussion was sequenced for a study of blood T cell repertoires in acute mononucleosis (dated by TCRdb to about 2020). Background for the entire study: Convalescent samples, representing the memory response, were collected 5 to 8 months after the acute presentation. A mean blood EBV load of approximately 3.8 log10 genome copies per million B cells was observed during acute infection, and a mean blood EBV load of 2 to 3 was observed at convalescence.

The full study reports these points: Because only a fraction of each donor's blood was analyzed, sampling error might partly explain the low overlap between acute and convalescent clonotypes. Both chains appeared to be involved in GLC-BM selection, with public TCRbeta motifs on BV14-BJ2 and BV20-BJ1 together with a TCRalpha motif on AV5-AJ31. With only a few donors in the cohort, group averages were based on very few individuals. Just roughly 9% of the unique acute clonotypes remained in convalescence, but these persisting clonotypes accounted for most of the response, and new, diverse de novo clonotypes seemingly replaced the other acute clonotypes.

The sample's time point label, in plain terms: convalescence about 6 months (5-8 months) after acute presentation (visit 7). The study tracked CD8 T cell responses to two immunodominant EBV epitopes, BRLF1 109 (YVL-BR) and BMLF1 280 (GLC-BM), over primary infection. Primary EBV infection was taken to be indicated by a positive serum heterophile antibody test and EBV viral capsid antigen-specific IgM. Total CD8 T cells were first enriched from PBMCs by magnetic positive selection (MACS). A FACSAria III was used to sort live CD3+ CD8+ tetramer+ cells to a purity above 90%. A PE-conjugated tetramer loaded with the BMLF1 280-288 peptide was used to sort the cells. At both acute infection and convalescence, EBV epitope-specific CD8 T cells were tetramer-sorted, and the TCR repertoires of those cells were deep-sequenced directly ex vivo. Donors were three people aged roughly 18 to 30 with clinical acute infectious mononucleosis and laboratory evidence of primary EBV infection. Heparinized peripheral blood was drawn at clinical presentation with mononucleosis symptoms and again about 6 months later. Ficoll-Paque density gradient centrifugation was used to isolate PBMCs.

This clone has only a few counts. Given a far larger clone just one base away, this is likely a sequencing read error. The sample contains more than one DNA sequence encoding this CDR3. Total RNA from at least 9,500 sorted tetramer+ CD8 T cells was reverse transcribed into cDNA for TCR profiling. CDR3 regions were PCR-amplified with primers annealing to V and J regions, and unique molecular identifiers were added to track templates. Profiling of the TCRalpha and TCRbeta chains was done on the immunoSEQ platform, including the sequencing and error-correction standards of that platform. In the original analysis: Clonal copy numbers were corrected for sequencing and PCR errors, and CDR3s were defined according to IMGT conventions. Only productive rearrangements were analyzed, using immunoSEQ Analyzer versions 2.0 and 3.0, with gene-pairing frequencies processed further in Microsoft Excel. Circos plots were used to display V-J pairings, and MEME together with a custom motifSearch program was used to find CDR3 motifs. The probability of generation of TCR sequences was calculated using the OLGA algorithm. Clonotypes seen at both visits were designated persistent, clonotypes seen only acutely were designated nonpersistent, and clonotypes seen only at convalescence were designated de novo. A public TCR was defined as an amino acid clonotype used by more than one donor. The clones in this table, taken by TCRdb from immuneACCESS, are in-frame only. Not every clone is retained; where verified, under half of the shortfall comes from an unresolved V gene, and the cause of the rest is unknown. D and trimming come from the DNA, and the V and J calls and clone size come from that table. This sample is represented by some 800 clones; roughly a third of them were singletons. Clones ranked in the top ten supply over 50% of the sample.

Including the terminal cysteine and phenylalanine, the CDR3 comprises 13 residues. Here the CDR3 DNA is all that survives: 39 bases in frame from base 1. The germline V gene sets CDR1 to SQVTM and CDR2 to ANQGSEA. The sequencing here drew on EBV GLC epitope tetramer+ CD8+ T cells sorted from PBMCs, taken during convalescence from infectious mononucleosis. In light of the paper, this sample's cell subset or site label describes: CD8 T cells binding tetramer with EBV BMLF1 280-288 peptide (GLC-BM). The V and J genes are TRBV29-1 and TRBJ2-3, with a tentative D call of TRBD1 or TRBD2, each matching 5 bases. The receptor was isolated from a man aged 18 to 30 with infectious mononucleosis caused by EBV. The CDR3 protein sequence reads: CSVAGTRTDTLYF. The nucleotide sequence reads as follows: TGCAGCGTTGCCGGGACCCGCACAGATACGCTGTATTTT.